This T cell receptor (beta chain) was recorded in a study of tumor-infiltrating lymphocytes in primary liver carcinoma. CDR3 length: 15 residues. V was cut by 3 bases and J by 3 bases, with 12 bases left in between. Germline V gene sequence: CDR1 MGHRA, CDR2 YSYEKL. TCR beta cDNA came from around 500 ng total RNA, primed with a constant-region primer. What produced the TCR beta libraries was three nested multiplex PCR rounds using slightly modified ARM-PCR. With TRBV1-TRBV30 forward primers and a C-beta reverse primer, the first two PCR rounds were run for 9 to 10 cycles each. TCRdb itself ran the multiplex PCR reads through MiXCR, one entry per CDR3 protein. The sample holds 90,000 to 150,000 distinct CDR3 sequences, less than 75% seen once. With respect to this clonotype: The CDR3 end shows no conserved phenylalanine or tryptophan, and so a read error is likely.

Total RNA and DNA came together from around 20-30 mg of bulk tissue without cell sorting. The J gene is TRBJ1-3, the V gene TRBV4-1; perhaps TRBD1 as D (5 bases). This receptor was identified in an older woman with primary liver carcinoma and hepatitis B virus infection. The sample consisted of tumor-adjacent normal liver tissue. The CDR3 loop is CASSQSEGLGNTIYL. CDR3 in DNA: TGCGCCAGCAGCCAGTCTGAGGGGCTTGGAAACACCATATATCTT.